These 10 T cell receptor beta chains originate from one sample sequenced in a study of T cell repertoires in cytomegalovirus infection. Their recognized antigens are unknown. Each CDR3 protein is one row after TCRdb ran MiXCR on the reads. The data show around 430,000 distinct CDR3 sequences, about 39% seen once. Sequenced here: cultured PBMCs, sampled from culture after CMV antigen stimulation. The receptors were gathered from a human donor in good health (CMV status not recorded). Some clones in this sample may be carry-over from other donors' samples.

V usage is TRBV6-1 and J usage is TRBJ2-3; D not certain. The CDR3 totals 17 residues. Germline V gene lookup returns CDR1 MNHNS and CDR2 SASEGT. Between the trimmed V and J ends, which lost 7 bases and 1 base, there was a span of 21 bases. As DNA, the CDR3 is TGTGCCAGCACCTTATCAAGTGTCGTTCCTGGCACAGATACGCAGTATTTT. It is translated as CASTLSSVVPGTDTQYF.

The chain uses TRBV12-5 and TRBJ2-7; 13 nucleotides agree with TRBD2. CDR1 is LGHNT, CDR2 FRNRAP, per germline. With V trimmed by 6 bases and J by 6 bases, 14 bases remained unmatched. The CDR3 covers 17 residues. The CDR3 is CASGPPGLAGLPGEQYF. CDR3 in DNA: TGTGCTAGTGGCCCCCCGGGACTAGCGGGACTCCCGGGCGAGCAGTACTTC.

This clonotype showed up many times. V gene TRBV7-2 combines with J gene TRBJ1-2; D not resolved. The V gene's germline CDR1 is SGHTA and CDR2 FQGNSA. The CDR3 is made up of 14 amino acids. V shed 5 bases and J shed 6 bases, with 16 bases lying between them. For the CDR3, the DNA is TGTGCCAGCAGCCCCTATGGGATTGGTGATGGCTACACCTTC. This translates into CASSPYGIGDGYTF.

This clonotype was detected a few times. This chain links TRBV7-2 with TRBJ2-7, with 10 bases lining up with TRBD2. The CDR3 spans 15 residues. V lost 2 bases, J lost 6 bases, and 7 bases stayed unmatched. The V gene's germline CDR1 is SGHTA and CDR2 FQGNSA. CDR3 amino acids: CASSLNGAGGREQYF. Written as DNA, the CDR3 is TGTGCCAGCAGCTTAAACGGAGCGGGGGGGCGCGAGCAGTACTTC.

The rearrangement uses TRBV7-2 and TRBJ2-7, with D possibly being TRBD1 (6 bases). This CDR3 comprises 15 residues. V was trimmed by 5 bases and J by 0 bases, leaving 14 bases between them. Germline V CDR1 and CDR2: SGHTA, FQGNSA. For the CDR3, the DNA is TGTGCCAGCAGCCGATGGGGGCGGAGCTCCTACGAGCAGTACTTC. Protein product: CASSRWGRSSYEQYF.

The chain is built from TRBV19 and TRBJ2-1, with unresolved D. V lost 5 bases and J 6 bases, leaving 17 bases between the germline ends. The CDR3 runs 15 residues. Germline CDR1 is LNHDA and CDR2 is SQIVND (reference sequence). The CDR3 sequence: CASSARTTQGNEQFF. CDR3 nucleotides: TGTGCCAGTAGTGCACGGACGACCCAAGGCAATGAGCAGTTCTTC.

V usage is TRBV20-1 and J usage is TRBJ2-7, with D unclear. The CDR3 consists of 12 residues. Between the trimmed V and J ends, which lost 2 bases and 3 bases, there was a span of 8 bases. Per germline, CDR1 DFQATT and CDR2 SNEGSKA (reference sequence). The CDR3 DNA follows: TGCAGTGCTAGATTCGAGGACTACGAGCAGTACTTC. It codes for CSARFEDYEQYF.

This clonotype has just a few counts. The J gene is TRBJ2-7, the V gene TRBV4-1, with no clear D. V shed 4 bases and J shed 5 bases, with 18 bases lying between them. This CDR3 is 15 amino acids long. Germline values: CDR1 MGHRA, CDR2 YSYEKL. The CDR3 is CASSRLGLGVNEQYF. The CDR3 bases are TGCGCCAGCAGCCGGCTCGGGTTGGGCGTCAACGAGCAGTACTTC.

The J gene is TRBJ1-5, the V gene TRBV2; 8 bases align to TRBD1. The length of the CDR3 is 14 residues. J gave up 5 bases and V 5 bases, and 5 bases lay outside the gene matches. Germline CDR1 is SNHLY and CDR2 is FYNNEI. The chain's CDR3 is CASSTQGADQPQHF. CDR3 DNA sequence: TGTGCCAGCAGTACTCAGGGGGCAGATCAGCCCCAGCATTTT. Using reference TRBV2 and TRBJ1-5 for the parts outside the CDR3, the full variable domain is EPEVTQTPSHQVTQMGQEVILRCVPISNHLYFYWYRQILGQKVEFLVSFYNNEISEKSEIFDDQFSVERPDGSNFTLKIRSTKLEDSAMYFCASSTQGADQPQHFGDGTRLSIL.

This clonotype appeared a single time. This chain uses TRBV7-2 with TRBJ2-1; TRBD2 agrees at 8 bases. The CDR3 totals 15 residues. V shed 5 bases, J shed 7 bases, and the junction held 10 bases outside the gene matches. Germline loops: CDR1 SGHTA, CDR2 FQGNSA. The CDR3 loop reads CASSPGPGGYNEQFF. CDR3 sequence (DNA): TGTGCCAGCAGCCCAGGGCCGGGAGGGTATAATGAGCAGTTCTTC.